The present TCR beta chain was sequenced within a study of T-cell memory formation after mild COVID-19. MiXCR, applied by TCRdb to the 5' RACE reads, yields one record per CDR3 protein. The profile shows roughly 560,000 distinct CDR3 sequences, about a fifth of them singletons. The germline V gene encodes CDR1 MNHNS and CDR2 SASEGT. V shed 6 bases and J 0 bases; nucleotides not matched to a gene: 7. The CDR3 spans 16 residues. This receptor was taken from an adult woman who had mild COVID-19 (a few samples of this study predate the infection). Cell type and time point are not known. The sequencing sample was made of PBMCs or a T cell subset sorted from them (not recorded which). The chain links TRBV6-1 to TRBJ2-1, with 8 nucleotides matching TRBD1. The chain's CDR3 is CASRQNGQGSYNEQFF. The CDR3 DNA is TGTGCCAGCAGACAAAACGGACAGGGCTCCTACAATGAGCAGTTCTTC.